This T cell receptor (beta chain) was found in a study of blood T cells in healthy people across ages. Study results and limitations: Any conclusive comparison of naive versus antigen-experienced cells was prevented by using unsorted PBMCs. Per-million-T-cell TCR beta diversity fell roughly linearly with age.

CDR1 and CDR2 from the germline V gene are LGHDT and YNNKEL (reference sequence). Trimming took off 1 base at V and 0 bases at J, with 9 bases between the two ends. The CDR3 contains 15 residues. This clonotype showed up just a few times. Its antigen remains unidentified. A second about 7 to 12 cycle PCR used barcoded and J-beta primers. TCRdb used MiXCR to reprocess the 5' RACE reads, holding one entry per CDR3 protein. The sample includes 1.5 million to 2 million distinct CDR3 sequences, 28% of them seen just once. Sequenced input: blood. The rearrangement links TRBV3-1 to TRBJ1-1, with D unresolved. The TCR comes from a woman in her twenties or thirties in good health. CDR3 protein: CASSQAGALNTEAFF. In DNA form, the CDR3 reads TGTGCCAGCAGCCAAGCGGGAGCTTTGAACACTGAAGCTTTCTTT.